A selection of T cell receptor beta chains follows, all from one sample in a study of T cells in Graves' hyperthyroidism and ophthalmopathy. From the multiplex PCR reads, TCRdb called clonotypes with MiXCR, one entry per CDR3 protein. The profile shows 690,000 or so distinct CDR3 sequences, around 20% of them singletons. Sequenced input: blood. Every receptor here comes from a woman aged 45-65 years with Graves' hyperthyroidism that later progressed to Graves' ophthalmopathy. The CDR3 runs from the conserved cysteine through the conserved F or W. D genes are given only for firm matches. Not every row has a clone size; where given, it reads once, few, many or a size class.

>many|TRBV6-1|TRBD1|TRBJ1-1
CASRSDRVSEAFF
TGTGCCAGCAGAAGCGACAGGGTTTCTGAAGCTTTCTTT
>NA|TRBV6-1|NA|TRBJ1-4
CASSLPEENEKLFF
TGTGCCAGCAGTCTACCGGAAGAAAATGAAAAACTGTTTTTT
>NA|TRBV7-9|TRBD2|TRBJ2-5
CASSHGTIQETQYF
TGTGCCAGCAGCCACGGGACTATCCAAGAGACCCAGTACTTC
>many|TRBV5-1|TRBD1|TRBJ2-3
CASSLATTGASTDTQYF
TGCGCCAGCAGCTTGGCCACTACAGGGGCTAGCACAGATACGCAGTATTTT
>few|TRBV3-1|NA|TRBJ2-7
CASSQDMGITWYEQYF
TGTGCCAGCAGCCAAGATATGGGCATTACATGGTACGAGCAGTACTTC
>few|TRBV7-6|TRBD2|TRBJ2-2
CASSSNPLAGGGELFF
TGTGCCAGCAGCTCAAACCCACTAGCGGGCGGAGGGGAGCTGTTTTTT
>few|TRBV7-8|TRBD1|TRBJ2-1
CASSLVQGDEQFF
TGTGCCAGCAGCTTAGTCCAGGGGGATGAGCAGTTCTTC
>many|TRBV5-1|NA|TRBJ1-2
CASSFVQGTSGYGYTF
TGCGCCAGCAGCTTCGTCCAGGGGACTTCAGGGTATGGCTACACCTTC
>NA|TRBV7-3|NA|TRBJ2-3
CASSLSGGTGADTQYF
TGTGCCAGCAGCTTGTCAGGCGGCACAGGCGCAGATACGCAGTATTTT
>NA|TRBV20-1|NA|TRBJ2-7
CSASTVGEQYF
TGCAGTGCTAGTACTGTGGGAGAGCAGTACTTC
>NA|TRBV20-1|TRBD2|TRBJ2-7
CSAPLAGGSRFSYEQYF
TGCAGTGCTCCACTAGCGGGGGGCTCCCGTTTCTCCTACGAGCAGTACTTC
>NA|TRBV7-9|TRBD1|TRBJ1-2
CASSLTGGTGYGYTF
TGTGCCAGCAGCTTAACAGGGGGAACTGGCTATGGCTACACCTTC
>NA|TRBV11-3|NA|TRBJ2-2
CASSLDLPLGRGSPNTGELFF
TGTGCCAGCAGCTTAGATTTGCCCCTCGGGCGGGGCAGCCCGAACACCGGGGAGCTGTTTTTT
>NA|TRBV5-4|NA|TRBJ1-6
CASSLGQGFSSPLHF
TGTGCCAGCAGCCTTGGCCAGGGTTTCAGTTCACCCCTCCACTTT
>many|TRBV5-1|NA|TRBJ2-1
CASSSTVYNEQFF
TGCGCCAGCAGCTCAACAGTATACAATGAGCAGTTCTTC
>NA|TRBV20-1|TRBD1|TRBJ1-2
CSAREGQLPGYTF
TGCAGTGCTAGAGAGGGACAGCTACCAGGCTACACCTTC
>NA|TRBV6-2/TRBV6-3|TRBD1|TRBJ1-2
CAIRQSGTGGIYTF
TGTGCCATCAGACAATCCGGGACAGGGGGGATCTACACCTTC
>few|TRBV27|NA|TRBJ2-2
CASRGETGELFF
TGTGCCAGCCGAGGGGAGACCGGGGAGCTGTTTTTT
>many|TRBV12-3/TRBV12-4|NA|TRBJ1-1
CASSLAPSIGTEAFF
TGTGCCAGCAGTTTAGCGCCTAGTATCGGCACTGAAGCTTTCTTT
>NA|TRBV12-5|NA|TRBJ2-1
CASGSGLNNEQFF
TGTGCTAGTGGTTCTGGGCTTAACAATGAGCAGTTCTTC
>many|TRBV6-1|TRBD2|TRBJ2-7
CASRRMGGGRSTYEQYF
TGTGCCAGCAGGAGGATGGGCGGGGGACGGTCGACCTACGAGCAGTACTTC
>few|TRBV7-3|NA|TRBJ2-1
CASSYGTDEQFF
TGTGCCAGCAGTTACGGGACGGATGAGCAGTTCTTC
>many|TRBV12-3/TRBV12-4|NA|TRBJ1-2
CASSLAVNGYTF
TGTGCCAGCAGTTTGGCGGTTAATGGCTACACCTTC
>many|TRBV30|NA|TRBJ2-7
CAWSVQAGSSYEQYF
TGTGCCTGGAGTGTACAAGCAGGGAGCTCCTACGAGCAGTACTTC
>few|TRBV12-3/TRBV12-4|NA|TRBJ1-2
CASTGGDGGGYGYTF
TGTGCCAGCACCGGGGGGGACGGGGGCGGCTATGGCTACACCTTC
>NA|TRBV6-1|NA|TRBJ1-2
CASREGSDYGYTF
TGTGCCAGCCGTGAGGGATCGGACTATGGCTACACCTTC
>NA|TRBV6-1|TRBD1|TRBJ1-5
CASRQTGTGVALYSNQPQHF
TGTGCCAGCAGGCAAACCGGGACAGGTGTCGCTCTTTATAGCAATCAGCCCCAGCATTTT
>few|TRBV19|NA|TRBJ2-5
CASSIRRGQEETQYF
TGTGCCAGTAGCATCAGGAGGGGGCAAGAAGAGACCCAGTACTTC